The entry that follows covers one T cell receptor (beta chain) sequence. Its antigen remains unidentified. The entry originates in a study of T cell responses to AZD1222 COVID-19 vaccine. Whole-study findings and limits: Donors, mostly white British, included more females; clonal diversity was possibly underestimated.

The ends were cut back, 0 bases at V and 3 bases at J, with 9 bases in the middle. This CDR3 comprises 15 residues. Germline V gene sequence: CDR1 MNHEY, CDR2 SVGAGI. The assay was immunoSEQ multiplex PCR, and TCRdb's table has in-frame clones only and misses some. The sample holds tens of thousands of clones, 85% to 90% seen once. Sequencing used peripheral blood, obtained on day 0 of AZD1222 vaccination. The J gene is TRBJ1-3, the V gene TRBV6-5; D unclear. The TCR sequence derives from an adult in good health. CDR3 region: CASSYSGKSGNTIYF. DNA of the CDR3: TGTGCCAGCAGTTACTCAGGGAAGAGTGGAAACACCATATATTTT.